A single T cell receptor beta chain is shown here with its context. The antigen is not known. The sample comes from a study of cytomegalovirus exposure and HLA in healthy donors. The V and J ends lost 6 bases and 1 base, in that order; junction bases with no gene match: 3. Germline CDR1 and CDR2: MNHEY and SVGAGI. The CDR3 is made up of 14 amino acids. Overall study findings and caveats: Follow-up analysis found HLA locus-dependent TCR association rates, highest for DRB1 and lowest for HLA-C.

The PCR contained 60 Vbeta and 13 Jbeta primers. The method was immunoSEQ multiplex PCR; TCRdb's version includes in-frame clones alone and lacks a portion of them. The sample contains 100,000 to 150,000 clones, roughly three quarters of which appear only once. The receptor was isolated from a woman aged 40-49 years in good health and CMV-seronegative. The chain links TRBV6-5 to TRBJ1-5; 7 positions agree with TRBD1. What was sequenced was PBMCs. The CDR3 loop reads CASRTQGSNQPQHF. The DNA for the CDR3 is TGTGCCAGCAGAACACAGGGGAGCAATCAGCCCCAGCATTTT.